These T cell receptor beta chains were read from a single sample in a study of molecular identifiers for immune sequencing clone quantification. TCRdb reprocessed the PCR reads with MiXCR, giving one entry per CDR3 protein. The sample lists approximately 500,000 distinct CDR3 sequences, about 22% occurring once. Sequencing used naive CD8+ T cells from blood, with Jurkat cell RNA spiked in. These receptors were taken from a human donor in good health. Some libraries in this study had Jurkat cell RNA spiked in. CDR3s include the opening cysteine and the closing phenylalanine or tryptophan. D genes are given only for firm matches. Only some rows state a clone size, as once, few, many or a class for expanded clones.

V gene: TRBV4-3; J gene: TRBJ2-7; D gene: TRBD1; clone size: many; CDR3 protein: CASSWGQEPAYEQYF; CDR3 DNA: TGCGCCAGCAGCTGGGGACAGGAACCCGCCTACGAGCAGTACTTC
V gene: TRBV7-8; J gene: TRBJ2-3; D gene: TRBD2; clone size: NA; CDR3 protein: CASSLAGGAFDTQYF; CDR3 DNA: TGTGCCAGCAGCCTAGCGGGGGGGGCCTTCGATACGCAGTATTTT
V gene: TRBV20-1; J gene: TRBJ2-7; D gene: TRBD1; clone size: NA; CDR3 protein: CSATPGQGVSFSYEQYF; CDR3 DNA: TGCAGTGCAACCCCGGGACAGGGGGTATCCTTTTCCTACGAGCAGTACTTC
V gene: TRBV30; J gene: TRBJ2-1; D gene: TRBD2; clone size: NA; CDR3 protein: CAWSSGGSYNEQFF; CDR3 DNA: TGTGCCTGGAGTAGCGGGGGCTCCTACAATGAGCAGTTCTTC
V gene: TRBV28; J gene: TRBJ2-7; D gene: TRBD2; clone size: many; CDR3 protein: CASSPSSGRHYEQYF; CDR3 DNA: TGTGCCAGCAGTCCATCTAGCGGGAGACACTACGAGCAGTACTTC
V gene: TRBV5-1; J gene: TRBJ1-1; D gene: NA; clone size: NA; CDR3 protein: CASSLIPGPKTVEAFF; CDR3 DNA: TGCGCCAGCAGCTTAATACCGGGACCAAAAACGGTTGAAGCTTTCTTT
V gene: TRBV27; J gene: TRBJ2-7; D gene: TRBD2; clone size: NA; CDR3 protein: CASSVRGGEQYF; CDR3 DNA: TGTGCCAGCAGTGTCCGGGGGGGCGAGCAGTACTTC
V gene: TRBV9; J gene: TRBJ2-2; D gene: TRBD2; clone size: NA; CDR3 protein: CASSVRLAGTNTGELFF; CDR3 DNA: TGTGCCAGCAGCGTTCGACTAGCGGGGACGAACACCGGGGAGCTGTTTTTT
V gene: TRBV11-2; J gene: TRBJ2-3; D gene: NA; clone size: few; CDR3 protein: CASSLAGRLGWDTQYF; CDR3 DNA: TGTGCCAGCAGCTTAGCTGGCCGACTAGGATGGGATACGCAGTATTTT
V gene: TRBV6-5; J gene: TRBJ2-2; D gene: TRBD1; clone size: many; CDR3 protein: CASSLSRGRIGELFF; CDR3 DNA: TGTGCCAGCAGTTTAAGCAGGGGGCGCATCGGGGAGCTGTTTTTT
V gene: TRBV23-1; J gene: TRBJ1-1; D gene: NA; clone size: few; CDR3 protein: CASSQMGGGGVF; CDR3 DNA: TGCGCCAGCAGTCAAATGGGGGGGGGGGGCGTTTTT
V gene: TRBV6-5; J gene: TRBJ2-7; D gene: NA; clone size: many; CDR3 protein: CASSSVAGYEQYF; CDR3 DNA: TGTGCCAGCAGTTCGGTCGCTGGCTACGAGCAGTACTTC
V gene: TRBV10-3; J gene: TRBJ2-6; D gene: TRBD1; clone size: many; CDR3 protein: CAISGGGDRAISVLTF; CDR3 DNA: TGTGCCATCAGTGGAGGGGGGGACAGGGCCATTAGCGTCCTGACTTTC
V gene: TRBV6-2/TRBV6-3; J gene: TRBJ2-2; D gene: NA; clone size: NA; CDR3 protein: CASSYWSGWGTGELFF; CDR3 DNA: TGTGCCAGCAGTTACTGGTCCGGTTGGGGCACCGGGGAGCTGTTTTTT
V gene: TRBV15; J gene: TRBJ1-1; D gene: TRBD1; clone size: few; CDR3 protein: CATSRDRGDTEAFF; CDR3 DNA: TGTGCCACCAGCAGAGACAGGGGGGACACTGAAGCTTTCTTT
V gene: TRBV5-6; J gene: TRBJ2-3; D gene: NA; clone size: many; CDR3 protein: CASSPFLSGLQYF; CDR3 DNA: TGTGCCAGCAGCCCATTTTTGAGCGGTCTGCAGTATTTT
V gene: TRBV15; J gene: TRBJ2-1; D gene: NA; clone size: NA; CDR3 protein: CATSRGLHWNEQFF; CDR3 DNA: TGTGCCACCAGCAGAGGACTCCACTGGAATGAGCAGTTCTTC
V gene: TRBV11-2; J gene: TRBJ1-1; D gene: NA; clone size: many; CDR3 protein: CASSLDPHTGANTEAFF; CDR3 DNA: TGTGCCAGCAGCTTAGACCCACATACAGGAGCGAACACTGAAGCTTTCTTT
V gene: TRBV2; J gene: TRBJ1-1; D gene: NA; clone size: NA; CDR3 protein: CASRDATGDTEAFF; CDR3 DNA: TGTGCCAGCAGAGACGCAACGGGGGACACTGAAGCTTTCTTT
V gene: TRBV5-4; J gene: TRBJ2-7; D gene: NA; clone size: many; CDR3 protein: CASSKYEGSYEQYF; CDR3 DNA: TGTGCCAGCAGCAAATATGAGGGGTCCTACGAGCAGTACTTC
V gene: TRBV28; J gene: TRBJ2-1; D gene: TRBD2; clone size: NA; CDR3 protein: CASSFGLAAHNEQSF; CDR3 DNA: TGTGCCAGCAGTTTCGGACTAGCGGCCCACAATGAGCAGTCCTTC
V gene: TRBV30; J gene: TRBJ2-3; D gene: NA; clone size: many; CDR3 protein: CAWDRRQDTQYF; CDR3 DNA: TGTGCCTGGGACAGGCGGCAAGATACGCAGTATTTT
V gene: TRBV20-1; J gene: TRBJ2-3; D gene: NA; clone size: many; CDR3 protein: CSARDNRRDKITDTQYF; CDR3 DNA: TGCAGTGCTAGAGATAATAGGCGGGACAAAATAACAGATACGCAGTATTTT
V gene: TRBV20-1; J gene: TRBJ1-6; D gene: TRBD1; clone size: NA; CDR3 protein: CSARDIGAAGGEGSPLHF; CDR3 DNA: TGCAGTGCTAGAGATATTGGTGCGGCAGGGGGGGAAGGTTCACCCCTCCACTTT
V gene: TRBV30; J gene: TRBJ2-1; D gene: NA; clone size: few; CDR3 protein: CAWSLRADIYNEQFF; CDR3 DNA: TGTGCCTGGAGTCTTAGGGCAGATATCTACAATGAGCAGTTCTTC
V gene: TRBV19; J gene: TRBJ2-2; D gene: NA; clone size: NA; CDR3 protein: CASSPPAGNTGELFF; CDR3 DNA: TGTGCCAGTAGCCCCCCGGCAGGGAACACCGGGGAGCTGTTTTTT
V gene: TRBV11-2; J gene: TRBJ2-1; D gene: NA; clone size: NA; CDR3 protein: CASSYTGPEEQFF; CDR3 DNA: TGTGCCAGCAGCTACACAGGGCCTGAGGAGCAGTTCTTC
V gene: TRBV15; J gene: TRBJ2-3; D gene: NA; clone size: many; CDR3 protein: CATSGVLSTDTQYF; CDR3 DNA: TGTGCCACCAGCGGCGTCCTGAGCACAGATACGCAGTATTTT
V gene: TRBV6-5; J gene: TRBJ1-2; D gene: NA; clone size: NA; CDR3 protein: CASSYSRVADYGYTF; CDR3 DNA: TGTGCCAGCAGTTACTCGAGGGTCGCAGACTATGGCTACACCTTC
V gene: TRBV19; J gene: TRBJ2-3; D gene: TRBD1; clone size: few; CDR3 protein: CASRAKKGARTDTQYF; CDR3 DNA: TGTGCCAGTAGGGCCAAAAAGGGGGCTCGCACAGATACGCAGTATTTT
V gene: TRBV4-1; J gene: TRBJ1-1; D gene: TRBD1; clone size: NA; CDR3 protein: CASSQTGTGPNTEAFF; CDR3 DNA: TGCGCCAGCAGCCAAACCGGGACAGGGCCAAACACTGAAGCTTTCTTT
V gene: TRBV7-9; J gene: TRBJ1-2; D gene: NA; clone size: few; CDR3 protein: CASSPDSVAYGYTF; CDR3 DNA: TGTGCCAGCAGCCCGGACAGCGTCGCCTATGGCTACACCTTC
V gene: TRBV30; J gene: TRBJ2-1; D gene: NA; clone size: NA; CDR3 protein: CAWSEINNSGQFF; CDR3 DNA: TGTGCCTGGAGTGAAATAAACAACAGTGGGCAGTTCTTC
V gene: TRBV20-1; J gene: TRBJ2-2; D gene: TRBD1; clone size: many; CDR3 protein: CSARDRQGWTGELFF; CDR3 DNA: TGCAGTGCTAGAGATAGACAGGGTTGGACCGGGGAGCTGTTTTTT
V gene: TRBV25-1; J gene: TRBJ2-7; D gene: NA; clone size: NA; CDR3 protein: CASSDPRRDEQYF; CDR3 DNA: TGTGCCAGCAGTGACCCACGCAGGGACGAGCAGTACTTC
V gene: TRBV6-6; J gene: TRBJ2-5; D gene: TRBD2; clone size: many; CDR3 protein: CASSYPQVAGEETQYF; CDR3 DNA: TGTGCCAGCAGTTATCCTCAGGTAGCGGGAGAAGAGACCCAGTACTTC
V gene: TRBV4-1; J gene: TRBJ2-7; D gene: NA; clone size: many; CDR3 protein: CASSQGQYSYEQYF; CDR3 DNA: TGCGCCAGCAGCCAAGGGCAGTACTCCTACGAGCAGTACTTC
V gene: TRBV21-1; J gene: TRBJ2-3; D gene: NA; clone size: NA; CDR3 protein: CASSKAIPGGGTDTQYF; CDR3 DNA: TGTGCCAGCAGCAAAGCGATCCCGGGAGGAGGCACAGATACGCAGTATTTT